The 30 T cell receptor beta chains below come from one sample, sequenced in a study of T-cell reconstitution after alpha-beta-depleted transplantation in children. It was with unique molecular identifiers that the TCRbeta library was prepared. TCRdb itself ran the PCR reads through MiXCR, one entry per CDR3 protein. This sample has 190,000 or so distinct CDR3 sequences, with roughly 6.8% found just once. This sample comprised PBMCs from the stem cell graft donor, obtained from the stem cell graft. The receptors come from a human donor who donated a stem cell graft to a child with Wiskott-Aldrich syndrome.

This clonotype has ten or more counts. The chain carries TRBV18 and TRBJ2-7; 10 bases are shared with TRBD2. CDR1 is KGHSH, CDR2 LQKENI, per germline. The junction had 1 base not matched to a gene; V was cut back by 1 base and J by 4 bases. This CDR3 is 14 amino acids long. CDR3 sequence: CASSPLAGGYEQYF. CDR3 sequence (DNA): TGTGCCAGCTCACCACTAGCGGGGGGTTACGAGCAGTACTTC.

In this sample, this clonotype turned up many times. V is TRBV24-1 and J is TRBJ2-2; D is undetermined. CDR3 length equals 11 residues. V dropped 4 bases and J dropped 12 bases, with 8 bases sitting between them. Per the germline V gene, CDR1 is KGHDR and CDR2 is SFDVKD. The CDR3 DNA reads TGTGCCACCAGTGAAACAGACAAGCTGTTTTTT. Amino acids: CATSETDKLFF.

This clonotype appeared many times. V usage is TRBV12-3 or TRBV12-4 and J usage is TRBJ2-4; 10 bases match TRBD1. The ends lost 3 bases at V and 8 bases at J; junction bases unmatched: 7. The CDR3 has 15 amino acids. The CDR3 region is CASSFEGQGVDIQYF. For the CDR3, the DNA is TGTGCCAGCAGTTTCGAAGGACAGGGGGTGGACATTCAGTACTTC.

This chain links TRBV19 with TRBJ1-4, with 7 bases matching TRBD1. With 6 bases clipped from V and 3 bases from J, the junction kept 1 base outside the gene matches. This CDR3 comprises 13 residues. Germline CDR1 is LNHDA and CDR2 is SQIVND (reference sequence). The CDR3 nucleotides are TGTGCCAGTAGGGGACAGCCTAATGAAAAACTGTTTTTT. Translating it yields CASRGQPNEKLFF.

In this sample, this clonotype turned up many times. V gene TRBV5-1 combines with J gene TRBJ1-2; tentatively, D is TRBD1 (5 bases). The V gene lost 1 base and the J gene lost 3 bases, with 13 bases spanning the gap. The CDR3 loop spans 15 amino acids. The germline CDR1 and CDR2 sequences are SGHRS and YFSETQ. CDR3 loop: CASSLSGGRDYGYTF. CDR3 bases: TGCGCCAGCAGCTTGTCCGGGGGGAGAGACTATGGCTACACCTTC. Together with reference TRBV5-1 and TRBJ1-2, the CDR3 gives the full variable domain: KAGVTQTPRYLIKTRGQQVTLSCSPISGHRSVSWYQQTPGQGLQFLFEYFSETQRNKGNFPGRFSGRQFSNSRSEMNVSTLELGDSALYLCASSLSGGRDYGYTFGSGTRLTVV.

This clonotype was recorded at least ten times. The J gene is TRBJ2-7, the V gene TRBV6-6; D is ambiguous. V was clipped by 5 bases and J by 4 bases, with 9 bases between them. The CDR3 runs 12 residues. CDR1 MNHNY and CDR2 SVGAGI come from the germline V gene (reference sequence). In DNA form, the CDR3 reads TGTGCCAGCAGTCGACAACTTTACGAGCAGTACTTC. Protein sequence: CASSRQLYEQYF.

This clonotype was recorded many times. The chain combines TRBV10-3 with TRBJ1-5; D is unresolved. The length of the CDR3 is 16 residues. Trimming cost V 2 bases and J 1 base, with 12 bases left between them. Per germline, CDR1 ENHRY and CDR2 SYGVKD. The CDR3 reads CAISEAKGGSNQPQHF. The DNA for the CDR3 is TGTGCCATCAGTGAGGCGAAGGGAGGGAGCAATCAGCCCCAGCATTTT.

This clonotype was detected a few times. The V call is TRBV3-1, the J call TRBJ2-7; no definite D call. CDR3 length equals 14 residues. Germline CDR1 LGHDT, CDR2 YNNKEL (reference sequence). The V end lost 2 bases, the J end lost 0 bases, and 8 bases lay between the germline ends. The CDR3 protein is CASSQYSSSYEQYF. CDR3 coding DNA: TGTGCCAGCAGCCAATACAGCAGCTCCTACGAGCAGTACTTC.

This clonotype was seen only once. A much larger clone lies a single base off, so this may be a read error. This chain links TRBV20-1 with TRBJ2-7; 7 bases agree with TRBD1. The germline V gene encodes CDR1 DFQATT and CDR2 SNEGSKA (reference sequence). The V segment lost 6 bases and the J segment 3 bases; nucleotides outside the gene matches: 17. CDR3 size: 16 residues. The CDR3 here is CSARREQGLGSYEQYF. CDR3 in DNA: TGCAGTGCAAGAAGGGAACAGGGGCTGGGGAGCTACGAGCAGTACTTC.

This clonotype was picked up many times. This rearrangement joins TRBV6-1 to TRBJ2-7; 7 bases align to TRBD1. The CDR3 totals 15 residues. After removal of 6 bases from V and 2 bases from J, the junction contained 10 bases not matched to a gene. Germline V gives CDR1 MNHNS, CDR2 SASEGT. The CDR3 DNA follows: TGTGCCAGCAGGCCCGCCCAGGGACAGCCCTACGAGCAGTACTTC. As protein: CASRPAQGQPYEQYF.

The sample holds many counts of this clonotype. The chain has TRBV12-3 or TRBV12-4 and TRBJ2-7, with TRBD1 matching 8 bases. The CDR3 runs to 15 residues. J was trimmed by 3 bases and V by 5 bases; bases with no gene match: 9. In DNA, the CDR3 is TGTGCCAGCAGTCTGCCAGTAGGACAGGGCTACGAGCAGTACTTC. Translating gives CASSLPVGQGYEQYF.

With respect to this clonotype: A much bigger clone sits one base away, suggesting this may be a read error. The rearrangement uses TRBV5-1 and TRBJ1-2, with D unresolved. The CDR3 is 14 residues long. Trimming stripped 1 base from V and 8 bases from J, with 15 bases between. Looked up from germline, CDR1 is SGHRS and CDR2 is YFSETQ. The CDR3 coding sequence is TGCGCCAGCAGCTTGCTGGCGGCGGCGGAGGGCTACACCTTC. Translating gives CASSLLAAAEGYTF.

This clonotype was observed many times. This chain joins TRBV12-3 or TRBV12-4 and TRBJ2-2, with 8 positions matching TRBD2. Unmatched junction bases numbered 9, after V lost 10 bases and J lost 5 bases. This CDR3 has 14 amino acids. Written as DNA, the CDR3 is TGTGCCACAAATCCGGGACTAGGAACCGGGGAGCTGTTTTTT. As protein: CATNPGLGTGELFF.

This clonotype was detected many times. The chain has TRBV12-3 or TRBV12-4 and TRBJ1-1, with D tentatively TRBD1 (6 bases). The CDR3 runs to 18 residues. Trimming removed 1 base at V and 0 bases at J, with 18 bases between. CDR3 sequence reads: CASSLGPGTSLMNTEAFF. Written as DNA, the CDR3 is TGTGCCAGCAGTTTAGGGCCCGGGACATCCTTAATGAACACTGAAGCTTTCTTT.

This clonotype showed up just a few times. Relative to the germline gene, one junction end is altered; a read error may explain this. The chain employs TRBV5-6 and TRBJ1-2; no clear D. This CDR3 comprises 18 residues. Germline-derived CDR1 and CDR2 are SGHDT and YYEEEE. In DNA, the CDR3 is TGTGCCATCAGCTTGAACACCGGGTGGGGATCCAGACTCTATGGCTACACCTTC. The encoded protein is CAISLNTGWGSRLYGYTF.

This clonotype was observed many times. The chain uses TRBV6-5 and TRBJ2-7, with TRBD2 matching 11 bases. The CDR3 has 14 amino acids. With V trimmed by 4 bases and J by 9 bases, 8 bases remained unmatched. Germline loops: CDR1 MNHEY, CDR2 SVGAGI. The CDR3, as DNA: TGTGCCAGCAGTTCGCGACTAGCGGGATCCGGGCAGTACTTC. This sequence encodes CASSSRLAGSGQYF.

At least ten counts were recorded for this clonotype. V is TRBV4-3 and J is TRBJ2-1; 10 bases agree with TRBD2. Germline assignment: CDR1 LGHNA and CDR2 YSLEER. V lost 0 bases to trimming and J lost 7 bases; unmatched junction nucleotides: 6. CDR3 size: 16 residues. The CDR3, as DNA: TGCGCCAGCAGCCAAGATCAAGCGGGAGGGCTAAATGAGCAGTTCTTC. Translation: CASSQDQAGGLNEQFF.

This clonotype came up many times. The chain carries TRBV7-6 and TRBJ1-4; 8 positions match TRBD1. The CDR3 is 15 amino acids. Looked up from germline, CDR1 is SGHVS and CDR2 is FNYEAQ. The V gene end was trimmed by 6 bases and the J gene end by 7 bases; junction bases not matched to a gene: 10. Here the CDR3 reads CASSLQGGISEKLFF. CDR3 sequence (DNA): TGTGCCAGCAGTTTACAGGGGGGGATAAGTGAAAAACTGTTTTTT.

This clonotype occurred many times. The chain joins TRBV12-3 or TRBV12-4 to TRBJ2-3; D may be TRBD1 or TRBD2 (5 bases each). Trimming shortened V by 6 bases and J by 2 bases, and 18 bases separated the two germline ends. The CDR3 is 16 amino acids. This chain's CDR3 is CASSQGERRNTDTQYF. DNA of the CDR3: TGTGCCAGCAGCCAAGGGGAGCGGAGAAACACAGATACGCAGTATTTT.

In its sample, this clonotype was seen many times. This chain connects TRBV27 to TRBJ1-5; D ambiguous. The V end was cut by 2 bases, the J end by 0 bases, with 14 bases between. Germline assignment: CDR1 MNHEY and CDR2 SMNVEV (reference sequence). The CDR3 runs to 17 residues. DNA for the CDR3: TGTGCCAGCAGTTTAAAGGCAGGAAGTTTTAGCAATCAGCCCCAGCATTTT. Its protein product is CASSLKAGSFSNQPQHF.

This clonotype was seen ten or more times. The chain couples TRBV20-1 to TRBJ2-1; D may be TRBD2 (5 bases). Germline V gene lookup returns CDR1 DFQATT and CDR2 SNEGSKA (reference sequence). CDR3 length equals 16 residues. Trimming shortened V by 3 bases and J by 0 bases, and 15 bases separated the two germline ends. The CDR3 bases are TGCAGTGCTAGCCGTCGGACTGTAAGCTCCTACAATGAGCAGTTCTTC. Protein: CSASRRTVSSYNEQFF.

This clonotype was counted at least ten times. This chain connects TRBV6-1 to TRBJ1-1; 9 nucleotides agree with TRBD1. V lost 7 bases and J lost 6; bases outside the gene matches: 6. The CDR3 totals 13 residues. The germline CDR1 and CDR2 sequences are MNHNS and SASEGT. The CDR3 is CASTRTGVAEAFF. CDR3 sequence (DNA): TGTGCCAGCACCCGGACAGGGGTGGCTGAAGCTTTCTTT.

This clonotype was detected many times. The J gene is TRBJ1-2, the V gene TRBV7-6, with D tentatively TRBD1 (6 bases). The CDR3 consists of 16 residues. Germline V gene sequence: CDR1 SGHVS, CDR2 FNYEAQ. V lost 1 base and J lost 1, with 13 bases in between. The CDR3 nucleotides are TGTGCCAGCAGCTTAGGAGGGGGGGGAGTTAACTATGGCTACACCTTC. This translates into CASSLGGGGVNYGYTF.

Many counts were recorded for this clonotype. The chain couples TRBV25-1 to TRBJ1-1, with unresolved D. Germline assignment: CDR1 MGHDK and CDR2 SYGVNS. CDR3 length: 13 amino acids. V was pared by 6 bases and J by 0 bases, with 8 bases between. CDR3 in DNA: TGTGCCAGCAGGGGGTCGGTGAACACTGAAGCTTTCTTT. It specifies CASRGSVNTEAFF.

This clonotype was counted ten times or more. The chain is built from TRBV20-1 and TRBJ1-2; TRBD1 might be the D (6 bases). The CDR3 loop spans 14 amino acids. The germline V and J ends were trimmed by 3 bases and 3 bases, with 14 bases remaining between them. Germline V CDR1 and CDR2: DFQATT, SNEGSKA (reference sequence). CDR3 in amino acids: CSASPDRFDYGYTF. Written as DNA, the CDR3 is TGCAGTGCTAGTCCTGACAGGTTCGACTATGGCTACACCTTC.

This clonotype appeared many times. This chain connects TRBV20-1 to TRBJ1-2, with D maybe TRBD1 (6 bases). Trimming shortened V by 2 bases and J by 8 bases, and 12 bases separated the two germline ends. The CDR3 spans 12 residues. The germline CDR1 and CDR2 sequences are DFQATT and SNEGSKA (reference sequence). CDR3 amino acids: CSARRGARGYTF. The CDR3 DNA is TGCAGTGCTAGACGGGGGGCTCGGGGCTACACCTTC.

Ten or more counts support this clonotype. The chain couples TRBV5-1 to TRBJ1-3; TRBD1 is a possible D gene (6 bases). The germline V and J ends were trimmed by 4 bases and 6 bases, with 17 bases remaining between them. Germline V gene lookup returns CDR1 SGHRS and CDR2 YFSETQ. CDR3 length: 15 residues. The CDR3 spells CASSRVGGTENTIYF. CDR3 DNA: TGCGCCAGCAGCCGGGTAGGGGGTACCGAAAACACCATATATTTT.

This clonotype was recorded at least ten times. This chain uses TRBV7-8 with TRBJ2-7; 7 bases are a match to TRBD1. The CDR3 spans 11 residues. Unmatched junction bases numbered 5, after V lost 10 bases and J lost 5 bases. CDR1 is SGHVS and CDR2 is FQNEAQ in the germline V gene. CDR3 in DNA: TGTGCCACCACAGGGGACCACGAGCAGTACTTC. Protein: CATTGDHEQYF. Complete variable domain (other parts from reference TRBV7-8 and TRBJ2-7): GAGVSQSPRYKVAKRGQDVALRCDPISGHVSLFWYQQALGQGPEFLTYFQNEAQLDKSGLPSDRFFAERPEGSVSTLKIQRTQQEDSAVYLCATTGDHEQYFGPGTRLTVT.

This clonotype has a count of ten or more. The chain carries TRBV12-3 or TRBV12-4 and TRBJ2-7; 9 nucleotides line up with TRBD1. The V gene end was trimmed by 7 bases and the J gene end by 3 bases; junction bases not matched to a gene: 4. CDR3 length equals 13 residues. CDR3: CASTTGQGYEQYF. The CDR3 DNA reads TGTGCCAGCACTACGGGACAGGGCTACGAGCAGTACTTC.

This clonotype was seen many times. This chain connects TRBV12-3 or TRBV12-4 to TRBJ2-7; D remains ambiguous. V gave up 1 base and J gave up 0 bases, with 7 bases separating them. This CDR3 contains 14 residues. CDR3 residues: CASSLVLHSYEQYF. The DNA of the CDR3 is TGTGCCAGCAGTTTAGTCCTACACTCCTACGAGCAGTACTTC.